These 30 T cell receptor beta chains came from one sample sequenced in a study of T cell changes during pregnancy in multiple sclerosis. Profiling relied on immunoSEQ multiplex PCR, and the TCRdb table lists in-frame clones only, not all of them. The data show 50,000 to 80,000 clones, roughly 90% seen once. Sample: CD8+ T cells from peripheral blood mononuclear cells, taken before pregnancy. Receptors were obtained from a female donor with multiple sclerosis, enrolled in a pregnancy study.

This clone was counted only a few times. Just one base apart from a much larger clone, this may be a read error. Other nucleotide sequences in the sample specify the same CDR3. The CDR3 region has the DNA TGTGCCAGTTGGACAGGGGATAGCAATCAGCCCCAGCATTTT. Amino acid sequence: CASWTGDSNQPQHF. The chain couples TRBV6-5 to TRBJ1-5; 9 bases map to TRBD1. The CDR3 spans 14 residues. V lost 9 bases, J lost 0 bases, and 3 bases stayed unmatched. Germline CDR1 reads MNHEY; CDR2 reads SVGAGI.

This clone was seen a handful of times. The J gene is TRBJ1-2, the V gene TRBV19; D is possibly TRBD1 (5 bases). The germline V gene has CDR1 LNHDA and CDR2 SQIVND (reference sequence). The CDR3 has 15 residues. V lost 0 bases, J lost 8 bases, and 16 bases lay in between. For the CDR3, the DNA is TGTGCCAGTAGTATAGATCTGGGGCAGGGAGGCGGCTACACCTTC. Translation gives CASSIDLGQGGGYTF.

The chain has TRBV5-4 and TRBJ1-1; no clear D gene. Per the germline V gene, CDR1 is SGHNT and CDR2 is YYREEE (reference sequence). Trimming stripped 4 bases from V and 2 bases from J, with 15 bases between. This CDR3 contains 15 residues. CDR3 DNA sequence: TGTGCCAGCAGCCGCCTGGGAGGGCCTAACACTGAAGCTTTCTTT. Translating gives CASSRLGGPNTEAFF.

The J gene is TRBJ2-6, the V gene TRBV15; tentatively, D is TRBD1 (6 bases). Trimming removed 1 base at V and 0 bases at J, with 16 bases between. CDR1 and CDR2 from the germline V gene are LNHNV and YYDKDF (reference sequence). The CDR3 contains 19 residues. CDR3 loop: CATSRGGRQGGSGANVLTF. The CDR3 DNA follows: TGTGCCACCAGCAGAGGGGGACGACAAGGGGGCTCTGGGGCCAACGTCCTGACTTTC.

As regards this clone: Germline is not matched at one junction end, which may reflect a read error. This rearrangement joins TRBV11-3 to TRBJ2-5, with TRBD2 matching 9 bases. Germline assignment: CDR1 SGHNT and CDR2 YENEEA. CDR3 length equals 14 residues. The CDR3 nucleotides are TGTGCCAGCAGTTTAGCGGGGGACCAAGAGACCCAGTACTTC. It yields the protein CASSLAGDQETQYF.

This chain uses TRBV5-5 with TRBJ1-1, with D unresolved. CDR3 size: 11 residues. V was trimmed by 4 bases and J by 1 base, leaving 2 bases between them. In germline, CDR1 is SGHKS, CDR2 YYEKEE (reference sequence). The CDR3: CASSQNTEAFF. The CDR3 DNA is TGTGCCAGCAGCCAGAACACTGAAGCTTTCTTT.

CDR3 in DNA: TGTGCCAGCAGCTCACGACAGGGGGGAACGGGCAATCAGCCCCAGCATTTT. This sequence encodes CASSSRQGGTGNQPQHF. The genes are TRBV7-2 and TRBJ1-5, with 9 bases aligning to TRBD1. V shed 4 bases and J 2 bases; nucleotides not matched to a gene: 9. CDR3 length: 17 amino acids. Germline CDR1 reads SGHTA; CDR2 reads FQGNSA.

The CDR3 sequence: CASSGGSGGNTDTQYF. DNA of the CDR3: TGTGCCAGCTCCGGGGGGAGCGGGGGGAACACAGATACGCAGTATTTT. The chain uses TRBV28 and TRBJ2-3; 9 nucleotides align to TRBD2. This CDR3 is 16 amino acids long. V shed 8 bases, J shed 2 bases, and the junction held 11 bases outside the gene matches. Germline V gene sequence: CDR1 MDHEN, CDR2 SYDVKM. Complete variable domain (other parts from reference TRBV28 and TRBJ2-3): DVKVTQSSRYLVKRTGEKVFLECVQDMDHENMFWYRQDPGLGLRLIYFSYDVKMKEKGDIPEGYSVSREKKERFSLILESASTNQTSMYLCASSGGSGGNTDTQYFGPGTRLTVL.

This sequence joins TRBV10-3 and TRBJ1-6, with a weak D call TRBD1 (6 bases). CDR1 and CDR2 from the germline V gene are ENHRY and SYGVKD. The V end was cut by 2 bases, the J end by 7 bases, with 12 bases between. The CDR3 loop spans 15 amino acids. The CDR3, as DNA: TGTGCCATCAGTGAGGTTGCCCAGGGGAATTCACCCCTCCACTTT. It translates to CAISEVAQGNSPLHF.

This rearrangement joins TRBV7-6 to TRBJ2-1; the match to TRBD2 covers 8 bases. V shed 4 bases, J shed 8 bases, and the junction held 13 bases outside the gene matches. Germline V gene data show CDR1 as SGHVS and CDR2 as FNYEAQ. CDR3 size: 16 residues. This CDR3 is CASSSGAGARRDEQFF. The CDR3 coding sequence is TGTGCCAGCAGCTCGGGAGCGGGGGCCCGAAGGGATGAGCAGTTCTTC.

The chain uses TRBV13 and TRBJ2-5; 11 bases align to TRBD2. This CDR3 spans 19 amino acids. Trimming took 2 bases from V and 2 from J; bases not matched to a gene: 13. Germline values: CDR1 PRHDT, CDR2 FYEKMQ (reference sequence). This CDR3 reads CASSLQIAGGLVPQETQYF. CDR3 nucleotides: TGTGCCAGCAGCTTACAGATAGCGGGGGGGCTTGTACCGCAAGAGACCCAGTACTTC.

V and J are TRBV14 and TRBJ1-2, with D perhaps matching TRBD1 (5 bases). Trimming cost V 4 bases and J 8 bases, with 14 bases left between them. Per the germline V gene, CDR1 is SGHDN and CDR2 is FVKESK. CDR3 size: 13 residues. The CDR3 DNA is TGTGCCAGCAGCCGCGGGACCGCGGAGGGCTACACCTTC. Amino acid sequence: CASSRGTAEGYTF.

The CDR3 loop is CATARDEQFF. CDR3 coding DNA: TGTGCCACAGCTCGGGATGAGCAGTTCTTC. This chain links TRBV19 with TRBJ2-1; unclear D gene. V was trimmed by 10 bases and J by 8 bases, leaving 9 bases between them. The CDR3 is 10 amino acids. The germline V gene has CDR1 LNHDA and CDR2 SQIVND (reference sequence).

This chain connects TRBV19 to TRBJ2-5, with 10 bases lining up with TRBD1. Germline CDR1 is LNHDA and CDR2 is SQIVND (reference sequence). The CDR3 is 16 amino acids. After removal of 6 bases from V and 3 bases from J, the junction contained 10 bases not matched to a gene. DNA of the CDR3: TGTGCCAGTAGACACAGGGGACAGGGGCGAAAAGAGACCCAGTACTTC. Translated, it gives CASRHRGQGRKETQYF.

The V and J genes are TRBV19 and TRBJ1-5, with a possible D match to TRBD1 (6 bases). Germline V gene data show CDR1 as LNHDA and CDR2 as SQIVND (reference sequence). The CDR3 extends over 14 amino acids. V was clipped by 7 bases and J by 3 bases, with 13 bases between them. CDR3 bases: TGTGCCAGTACCAACCGGGACACCAATCAGCCCCAGCATTTT. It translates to CASTNRDTNQPQHF.

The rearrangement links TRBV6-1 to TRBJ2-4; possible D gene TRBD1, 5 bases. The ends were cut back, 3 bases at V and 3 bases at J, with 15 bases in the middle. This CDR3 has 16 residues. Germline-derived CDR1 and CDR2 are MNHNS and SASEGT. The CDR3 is CASSDTLTEYKNIQYF. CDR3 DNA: TGTGCCAGCAGTGACACCTTGACAGAATACAAAAACATTCAGTACTTC.

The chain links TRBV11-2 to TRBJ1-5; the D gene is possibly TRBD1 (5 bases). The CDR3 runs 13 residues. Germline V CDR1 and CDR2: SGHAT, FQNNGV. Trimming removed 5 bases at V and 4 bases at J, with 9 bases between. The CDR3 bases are TGTGCCAGCAGCCCGACAGTAAATCAGCCCCAGCATTTT. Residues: CASSPTVNQPQHF.

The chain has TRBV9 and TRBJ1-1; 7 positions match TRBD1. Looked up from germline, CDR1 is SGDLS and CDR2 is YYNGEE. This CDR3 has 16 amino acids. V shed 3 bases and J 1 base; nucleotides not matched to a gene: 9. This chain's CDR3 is CASSDQRQGPNTEAFF. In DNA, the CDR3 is TGTGCCAGCAGCGACCAAAGACAGGGTCCGAACACTGAAGCTTTCTTT.

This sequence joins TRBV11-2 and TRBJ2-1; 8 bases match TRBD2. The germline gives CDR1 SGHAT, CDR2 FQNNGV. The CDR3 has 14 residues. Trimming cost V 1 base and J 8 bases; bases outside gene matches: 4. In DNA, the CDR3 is TGTGCCAGCAGCTTAGCGGGGGGGCGGGATGAGCAGTTCTTC. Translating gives CASSLAGGRDEQFF.

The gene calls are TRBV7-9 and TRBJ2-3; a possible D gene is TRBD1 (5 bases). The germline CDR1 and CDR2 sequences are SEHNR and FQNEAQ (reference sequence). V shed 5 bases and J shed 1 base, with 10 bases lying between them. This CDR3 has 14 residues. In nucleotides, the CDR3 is TGTGCCAGCAGCCCCACAGGCGGCACAGATACGCAGTATTTT. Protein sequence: CASSPTGGTDTQYF.

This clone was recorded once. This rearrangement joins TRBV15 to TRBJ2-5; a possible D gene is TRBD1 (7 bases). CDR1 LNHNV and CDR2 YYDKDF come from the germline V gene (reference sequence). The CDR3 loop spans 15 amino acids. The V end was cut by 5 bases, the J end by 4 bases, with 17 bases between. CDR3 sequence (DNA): TGTGCCACCAGCCCCGTCCAGGGGGGAGGAGAGACCCAGTACTTC. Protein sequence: CATSPVQGGGETQYF.

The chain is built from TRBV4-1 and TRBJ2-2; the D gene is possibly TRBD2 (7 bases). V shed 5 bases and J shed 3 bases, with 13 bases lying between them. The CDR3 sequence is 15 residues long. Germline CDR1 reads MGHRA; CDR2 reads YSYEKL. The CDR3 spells CASSGGGADTGELFF. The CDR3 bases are TGCGCCAGCAGCGGAGGGGGGGCGGACACCGGGGAGCTGTTTTTT.

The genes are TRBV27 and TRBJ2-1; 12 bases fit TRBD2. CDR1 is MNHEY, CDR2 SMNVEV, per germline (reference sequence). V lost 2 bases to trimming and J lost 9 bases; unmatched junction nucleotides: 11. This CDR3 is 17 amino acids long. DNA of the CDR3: TGTGCCAGCAGTTTACTAGCGGGGGGGCCCGGTAGCGGTGAGCAGTTCTTC. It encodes CASSLLAGGPGSGEQFF.

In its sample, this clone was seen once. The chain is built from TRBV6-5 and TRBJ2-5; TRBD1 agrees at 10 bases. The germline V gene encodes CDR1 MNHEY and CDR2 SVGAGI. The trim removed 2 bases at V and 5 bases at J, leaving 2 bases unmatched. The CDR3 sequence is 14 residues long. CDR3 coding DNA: TGTGCCAGCAGTTACGGGACAGGGGAGGAGACCCAGTACTTC. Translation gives CASSYGTGEETQYF.

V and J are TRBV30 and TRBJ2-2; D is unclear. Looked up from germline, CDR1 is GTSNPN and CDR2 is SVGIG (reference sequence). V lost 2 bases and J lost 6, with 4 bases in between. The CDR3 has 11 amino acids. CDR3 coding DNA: TGTGCCTGGAGTCCGGCCGGGGAGCTGTTTTTT. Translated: CAWSPAGELFF.

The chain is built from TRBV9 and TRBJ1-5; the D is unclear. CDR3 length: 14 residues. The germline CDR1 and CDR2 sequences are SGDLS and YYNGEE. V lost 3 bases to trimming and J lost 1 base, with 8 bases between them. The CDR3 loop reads CASSGGGSNQPQHF. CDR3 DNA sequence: TGTGCCAGCAGCGGCGGAGGCAGCAATCAGCCCCAGCATTTT.

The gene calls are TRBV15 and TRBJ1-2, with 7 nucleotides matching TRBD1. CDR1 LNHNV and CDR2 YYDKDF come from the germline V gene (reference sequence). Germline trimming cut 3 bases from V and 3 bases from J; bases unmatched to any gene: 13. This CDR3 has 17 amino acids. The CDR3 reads CATSRRTGHEGDYGYTF. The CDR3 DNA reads TGTGCCACCAGCAGGCGGACAGGCCACGAAGGGGACTATGGCTACACCTTC. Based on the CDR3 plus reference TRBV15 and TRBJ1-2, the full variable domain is DAMVIQNPRYQVTQFGKPVTLSCSQTLNHNVMYWYQQKSSQAPKLLFHYYDKDFNNEADTPDNFQSRRPNTSFCFLDIRSPGLGDTAMYLCATSRRTGHEGDYGYTFGSGTRLTVV.

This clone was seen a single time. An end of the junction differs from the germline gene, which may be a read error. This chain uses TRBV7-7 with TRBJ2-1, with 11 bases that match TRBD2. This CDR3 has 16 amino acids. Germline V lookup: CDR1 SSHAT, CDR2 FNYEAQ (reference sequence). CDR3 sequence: CASSLGLAGGRNEQFF. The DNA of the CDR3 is TGTGCTAGCAGCTTAGGTTTAGCGGGGGGGCGTAATGAGCAGTTCTTC.

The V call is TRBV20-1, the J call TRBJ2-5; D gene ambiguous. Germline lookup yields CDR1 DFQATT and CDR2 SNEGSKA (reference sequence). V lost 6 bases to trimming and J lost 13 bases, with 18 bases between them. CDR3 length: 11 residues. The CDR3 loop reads CSAPLSSPGYF. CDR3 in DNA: TGCAGTGCCCCGTTATCCAGTCCGGGGTACTTC.

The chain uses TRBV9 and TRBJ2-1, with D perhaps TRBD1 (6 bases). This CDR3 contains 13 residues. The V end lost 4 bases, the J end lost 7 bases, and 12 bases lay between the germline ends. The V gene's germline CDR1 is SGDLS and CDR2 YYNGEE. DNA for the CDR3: TGTGCCAGCAGCCCGAACGACAGGAATGAGCAGTTCTTC. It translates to CASSPNDRNEQFF.